Presented here are 26 T cell receptor beta chains from one specimen sequenced in a study of T cell responses to AZD1222 COVID-19 vaccine. The method was immunoSEQ multiplex PCR; TCRdb's version includes in-frame clones alone and lacks a portion of them. The sample has 100,000 to 150,000 clones; around 90% are singletons. The source was peripheral blood, collected on day 0 of AZD1222 vaccination. These receptors all stem from an adult in good health.

The chain links TRBV4-1 to TRBJ1-6; a weak D match, TRBD1 (6 bases). CDR1 is MGHRA, CDR2 YSYEKL, per germline. V was clipped by 0 bases and J by 4 bases, with 19 bases between them. The CDR3 runs to 19 residues. CDR3 DNA: TGCGCCAGCAGCCAAGATCTAGGTAGGGGGGATCCTTATAATTCACCCCTCCACTTT. Amino acids: CASSQDLGRGDPYNSPLHF.

This clone was detected once. The chain is built from TRBV19 and TRBJ2-3; 7 nucleotides agree with TRBD2. Germline CDR1 and CDR2: LNHDA and SQIVND (reference sequence). J was trimmed by 1 base and V by 4 bases; bases with no gene match: 8. The CDR3 consists of 16 residues. The CDR3 protein is CASSTPGGPRTDTQYF. For the CDR3, the DNA is TGTGCCAGTAGTACTCCGGGGGGTCCTCGCACAGATACGCAGTATTTT.

In this sample, this clone turned up a few times. The chain recombines TRBV3-1 (or the pseudogene TRBV3-2) with TRBJ1-1; 8 bases are shared with TRBD1. V was clipped by 5 bases and J by 3 bases; unmatched bases: 8. The CDR3 runs to 15 residues. CDR1 and CDR2 (germline): LGHDT, YNNKEL (reference sequence). The CDR3 region is CASSGNSGGYTEAFF. The CDR3, as DNA: TGTGCCAGCAGCGGAAATTCAGGGGGCTACACTGAAGCTTTCTTT.

This chain uses TRBV7-2 with TRBJ1-5; D is uncertain. This CDR3 region has 16 residues. CDR1 SGHTA and CDR2 FQGNSA come from the germline V gene. V lost 5 bases and J 7 bases, leaving 21 bases between the germline ends. In DNA, the CDR3 is TGTGCCAGCAGCCTCTCCTCGGGGTCAGGAGAGCAGCCCCAGCATTTT. Translation gives CASSLSSGSGEQPQHF.

This clone was picked up a small number of times. The chain employs TRBV5-4 and TRBJ1-2; possible D gene TRBD1, 5 bases. The germline V gene encodes CDR1 SGHNT and CDR2 YYREEE (reference sequence). This CDR3 contains 14 residues. V lost 3 bases to trimming and J lost 8 bases, with 17 bases between them. CDR3 residues: CASSYGIRDWGYTF. CDR3 DNA sequence: TGTGCCAGCAGCTATGGAATCAGGGATTGGGGCTACACCTTC.

This clone was counted between two and nine times. The chain recombines TRBV6-4 with TRBJ2-7; D gene uncertain. CDR1 is MRHNA and CDR2 is SNTAGT in the germline V gene. Trimming pared 6 bases from V and 5 bases from J, leaving 14 bases between. The CDR3 runs to 13 residues. The CDR3 DNA sequence: TGTGCCAGCAGAAATCAGCCTTTCGACGAGCAGTACTTC. Protein: CASRNQPFDEQYF.

The chain uses TRBV2 and TRBJ2-5, with TRBD2 matching over 9 bases. There are 18 residues in the CDR3. With 2 bases clipped from V and 3 bases from J, the junction kept 13 bases outside the gene matches. The V gene's germline CDR1 is SNHLY and CDR2 FYNNEI. DNA for the CDR3: TGTGCCAGCAGTGAACGGGTGGGGACTAGCTCTGGGAAAGAGACCCAGTACTTC. Its translation: CASSERVGTSSGKETQYF. Drawing the rest from reference TRBV2 and TRBJ2-5, the complete variable domain is EPEVTQTPSHQVTQMGQEVILRCVPISNHLYFYWYRQILGQKVEFLVSFYNNEISEKSEIFDDQFSVERPDGSNFTLKIRSTKLEDSAMYFCASSERVGTSSGKETQYFGPGTRLLVL.

The chain links TRBV3-1 (or the pseudogene TRBV3-2) to TRBJ1-3, with unresolved D. V gave up 1 base and J gave up 2 bases, with 0 bases separating them. The CDR3 extends over 12 amino acids. Germline V gene sequence: CDR1 LGHDT, CDR2 YNNKEL (reference sequence). CDR3 bases: TGTGCCAGCAGCCAAGCTGGAAACACCATATATTTT. It translates to CASSQAGNTIYF.

This clone was recorded a few times. The chain has TRBV4-1 and TRBJ2-2, with 10 nucleotides matching TRBD2. The ends lost 2 bases at V and 3 bases at J; junction bases unmatched: 18. Germline V gene lookup returns CDR1 MGHRA and CDR2 YSYEKL. The CDR3 spans 21 residues. The CDR3 spells CASSQPEGRGLARRDTGELFF. The CDR3 bases are TGCGCCAGCAGCCAACCCGAGGGCCGGGGACTAGCGAGGCGGGACACCGGGGAGCTGTTTTTT.

The rearrangement uses TRBV15 and TRBJ2-7; 8 bases line up with TRBD1. The CDR3 is 12 residues long. The V gene's germline CDR1 is LNHNV and CDR2 YYDKDF (reference sequence). The ends lost 5 bases at V and 6 bases at J; junction bases unmatched: 3. The CDR3 loop is CATSEDRGEQYF. The CDR3 DNA follows: TGTGCCACCAGCGAAGACAGGGGCGAGCAGTACTTC.

This clone was picked up a small number of times. The chain carries TRBV30 and TRBJ1-5; TRBD1 aligns across 7 bases. The CDR3 spans 15 residues. The trim removed 2 bases at V and 4 bases at J, leaving 8 bases unmatched. The germline gives CDR1 GTSNPN, CDR2 SVGIG (reference sequence). The CDR3 region is CAWSNLDRENQPQHF. In DNA, the CDR3 is TGTGCCTGGAGTAACTTAGACAGGGAGAATCAGCCCCAGCATTTT.

In this sample, this clone turned up once. The rearrangement uses TRBV30 and TRBJ1-3, with TRBD1 as a possible D gene (6 bases). The ends were cut back, 3 bases at V and 2 bases at J, with 17 bases in the middle. The CDR3 contains 16 residues. CDR1 GTSNPN and CDR2 SVGIG come from the germline V gene (reference sequence). The CDR3 here is CAWSLSSPGAGNTIYF. The CDR3 region has the DNA TGTGCCTGGAGCTTGTCATCCCCAGGGGCTGGAAACACCATATATTTT.

The rearrangement joins TRBV5-1 to TRBJ2-3; the match to TRBD1 covers 10 bases. The germline CDR1 and CDR2 sequences are SGHRS and YFSETQ. Unmatched junction bases numbered 6, after V lost 4 bases and J lost 13 bases. The CDR3 is 12 residues long. In DNA form, the CDR3 reads TGCGCCAGCAGCGTTTCGGGACAGGGGAAGTATTTT. This codes for CASSVSGQGKYF.

The CDR3 sequence: CAIGQRGTDTQYF. CDR3 DNA sequence: TGTGCCATCGGGCAGCGGGGCACAGATACGCAGTATTTT. This chain connects TRBV6-5 to TRBJ2-3; possible D gene TRBD2, 6 bases. V dropped 10 bases and J dropped 1 base, with 12 bases sitting between them. The CDR3 runs to 13 residues. Per germline, CDR1 MNHEY and CDR2 SVGAGI.

The genes are TRBV7-9 and TRBJ1-1, with D unclear. Germline lookup yields CDR1 SEHNR and CDR2 FQNEAQ (reference sequence). Trimming shortened V by 1 base and J by 6 bases, and 9 bases separated the two germline ends. CDR3 length: 13 amino acids. CDR3 in DNA: TGTGCCAGCAGCTTAGGACGGGCTGCTGAAGCTTTCTTT. It yields the protein CASSLGRAAEAFF.

This chain uses TRBV10-1 with TRBJ2-5; TRBD2 is a possible D gene (5 bases). The V gene's germline CDR1 is WNHNN and CDR2 SYGVQD (reference sequence). The V end lost 9 bases, the J end lost 7 bases, and 24 bases lay between the germline ends. This CDR3 is 15 amino acids long. In DNA, the CDR3 is TGCGCCAGAAGGATTTTACTAGGGTTTCTGCGGACCCAGTACTTC. It specifies CARRILLGFLRTQYF.

The chain carries TRBV14 and TRBJ1-1; D gene unclear. The CDR3 covers 15 residues. Germline lookup yields CDR1 SGHDN and CDR2 FVKESK. The germline V and J ends were trimmed by 5 bases and 1 base, with 14 bases remaining between them. The CDR3 coding sequence is TGTGCCAGCAGCAGTAGGCTCACGGAGAACACTGAAGCTTTCTTT. It translates to CASSSRLTENTEAFF.

This chain links TRBV6-5 with TRBJ1-5; D may be TRBD1 (6 bases). Looked up from germline, CDR1 is MNHEY and CDR2 is SVGAGI. Trimming cost V 4 bases and J 6 bases, with 13 bases left between them. The CDR3 length is 14 residues. Here the CDR3 DNA reads TGTGCCAGCAGTTTACACAGGGATCGTCAGCCCCAGCATTTT. This codes for CASSLHRDRQPQHF.

The chain is built from TRBV7-7 and TRBJ1-3, with a tentative D call TRBD1 (5 bases). Per germline, CDR1 SSHAT and CDR2 FNYEAQ (reference sequence). With 1 base removed from V and 0 bases from J, the gap between germline ends came to 10 bases. The CDR3 covers 16 residues. CDR3 sequence (DNA): TGTGCCAGCAGCTTAGATCAGGGAGCCTCTGGAAACACCATATATTTT. It is translated as CASSLDQGASGNTIYF. Full variable domain (missing parts from reference TRBV7-7 and TRBJ1-3): GAGVSQSPRYKVTKRGQDVTLRCDPISSHATLYWYQQALGQGPEFLTYFNYEAQPDKSGLPSDRFSAERPEGSISTLTIQRTEQRDSAMYRCASSLDQGASGNTIYFGEGSWLTVV.

The chain joins TRBV14 to TRBJ1-5; D uncertain. Germline assignment: CDR1 SGHDN and CDR2 FVKESK. Trimming removed 4 bases from V and 11 bases from J, with 12 bases in between. The CDR3 contains 12 residues. CDR3 amino acids: CASSLGSGTQHF. In DNA, the CDR3 is TGTGCCAGCAGCCTAGGGTCCGGTACCCAGCATTTT.

This clone was recorded only once. The gene calls are TRBV19 and TRBJ1-2, with 10 bases that match TRBD1. CDR1 is LNHDA and CDR2 is SQIVND in the germline V gene (reference sequence). The CDR3 runs 15 residues. The junction had 7 bases not matched to a gene; V was cut back by 7 bases and J by 2 bases. CDR3 DNA sequence: TGTGCCAGTAAACCAAAGACAGGGGGCAACTATGGCTACACCTTC. This codes for CASKPKTGGNYGYTF.

CDR3 amino acids: CASSFRDTSYSYEQYF. CDR3 in DNA: TGTGCCAGCAGTTTCCGGGACACTAGCTACTCCTACGAGCAGTACTTC. The chain has TRBV27 and TRBJ2-7; D may correspond to TRBD1 or TRBD2 (6 bases each). Looked up from germline, CDR1 is MNHEY and CDR2 is SMNVEV (reference sequence). The V end lost 3 bases, the J end lost 0 bases, and 15 bases lay between the germline ends. There are 16 residues in the CDR3.

DNA of the CDR3: TGTGCCAGTAGCAGGGACAGGGAAGGTTGGGGCAATCAGCCCCAGCATTTT. It codes for CASSRDREGWGNQPQHF. This sequence joins TRBV19 and TRBJ1-5, with 9 bases lining up with TRBD1. Germline V CDR1 and CDR2: LNHDA, SQIVND (reference sequence). This CDR3 comprises 17 residues. Trimming removed 6 bases from V and 2 bases from J; junction bases left unmatched: 11.

The chain has TRBV19 and TRBJ1-2, with D hard to call. Germline lookup yields CDR1 LNHDA and CDR2 SQIVND (reference sequence). The V gene lost 6 bases and the J gene lost 4 bases, with 15 bases spanning the gap. CDR3 length: 14 residues. CDR3 DNA sequence: TGTGCCAGTAGCCCACGGTCTAACATCTATGGCTACACCTTC. This translates into CASSPRSNIYGYTF.

The rearrangement uses TRBV7-9 and TRBJ2-5; the D gene is possibly TRBD2 (6 bases). CDR1 is SEHNR, CDR2 FQNEAQ, per germline (reference sequence). The V gene lost 4 bases and the J gene lost 7 bases, with 16 bases spanning the gap. This CDR3 spans 14 amino acids. This CDR3 is CASSSKIGGGTQYF. In DNA, the CDR3 is TGTGCCAGCAGCTCTAAGATCGGGGGTGGGACCCAGTACTTC. Looking up the rest from reference TRBV7-9 and TRBJ2-5 gives the full variable domain: DTGVSQNPRHKITKRGQNVTFRCDPISEHNRLYWYRQTLGQGPEFLTYFQNEAQLEKSRLLSDRFSAERPKGSFSTLEIQRTEQGDSAMYLCASSSKIGGGTQYFGPGTRLLVL.

This rearrangement joins TRBV4-3 to TRBJ1-1, with D possibly TRBD1 on 6 matching bases. The length of the CDR3 is 13 residues. Trimming removed 4 bases at V and 4 bases at J, with 10 bases between. Germline V gives CDR1 LGHNA, CDR2 YSLEER. The CDR3 reads CASSRDRSTEAFF. Here the CDR3 DNA reads TGCGCCAGCAGCCGAGACAGGAGCACTGAAGCTTTCTTT.